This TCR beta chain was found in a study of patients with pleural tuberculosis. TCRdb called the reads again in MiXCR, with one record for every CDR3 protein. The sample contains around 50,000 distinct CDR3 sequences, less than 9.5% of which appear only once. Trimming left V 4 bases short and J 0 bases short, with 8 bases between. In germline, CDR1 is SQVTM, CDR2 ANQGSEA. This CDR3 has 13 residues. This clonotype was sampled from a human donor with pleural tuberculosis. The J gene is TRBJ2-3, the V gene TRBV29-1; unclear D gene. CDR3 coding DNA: TGCAGCGTTGTGGTTTCTAGCACAGATACGCAGTATTTT. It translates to CSVVVSSTDTQYF.